This T cell receptor beta chain was recovered during a study of blood T cell repertoires in COVID-19. Donors of Cohort 3 who recovered were those that had two negative PCRs, clearance, or symptom resolution. V was trimmed by 4 bases and J by 4 bases, leaving 10 bases between them. Germline lookup yields CDR1 SGHTA and CDR2 FQGTGA. The CDR3 spans 13 residues. Authors' methods: Scientists estimated how many nucleated cells there were by amplifying reference gene primers. Here immunoSEQ multiplex PCR was the method, and the copy in TCRdb shows in-frame clones only, minus some. Clonal size and the V and J genes are those of that table, whereas D and trimming came from the DNA. The repertoire holds around 250,000 clones, with 80% to 85% as singletons.

This TCR was recovered from a man aged 50-59 years who had recovered from COVID-19. The sample comprised PBMCs or T cells enriched from blood (not recorded which). The gene calls are TRBV7-3 and TRBJ1-2; no definite D call. The CDR3: CASSYGGAYGYTF. The DNA for the CDR3 is TGTGCCAGCAGCTACGGTGGTGCCTATGGCTACACCTTC.